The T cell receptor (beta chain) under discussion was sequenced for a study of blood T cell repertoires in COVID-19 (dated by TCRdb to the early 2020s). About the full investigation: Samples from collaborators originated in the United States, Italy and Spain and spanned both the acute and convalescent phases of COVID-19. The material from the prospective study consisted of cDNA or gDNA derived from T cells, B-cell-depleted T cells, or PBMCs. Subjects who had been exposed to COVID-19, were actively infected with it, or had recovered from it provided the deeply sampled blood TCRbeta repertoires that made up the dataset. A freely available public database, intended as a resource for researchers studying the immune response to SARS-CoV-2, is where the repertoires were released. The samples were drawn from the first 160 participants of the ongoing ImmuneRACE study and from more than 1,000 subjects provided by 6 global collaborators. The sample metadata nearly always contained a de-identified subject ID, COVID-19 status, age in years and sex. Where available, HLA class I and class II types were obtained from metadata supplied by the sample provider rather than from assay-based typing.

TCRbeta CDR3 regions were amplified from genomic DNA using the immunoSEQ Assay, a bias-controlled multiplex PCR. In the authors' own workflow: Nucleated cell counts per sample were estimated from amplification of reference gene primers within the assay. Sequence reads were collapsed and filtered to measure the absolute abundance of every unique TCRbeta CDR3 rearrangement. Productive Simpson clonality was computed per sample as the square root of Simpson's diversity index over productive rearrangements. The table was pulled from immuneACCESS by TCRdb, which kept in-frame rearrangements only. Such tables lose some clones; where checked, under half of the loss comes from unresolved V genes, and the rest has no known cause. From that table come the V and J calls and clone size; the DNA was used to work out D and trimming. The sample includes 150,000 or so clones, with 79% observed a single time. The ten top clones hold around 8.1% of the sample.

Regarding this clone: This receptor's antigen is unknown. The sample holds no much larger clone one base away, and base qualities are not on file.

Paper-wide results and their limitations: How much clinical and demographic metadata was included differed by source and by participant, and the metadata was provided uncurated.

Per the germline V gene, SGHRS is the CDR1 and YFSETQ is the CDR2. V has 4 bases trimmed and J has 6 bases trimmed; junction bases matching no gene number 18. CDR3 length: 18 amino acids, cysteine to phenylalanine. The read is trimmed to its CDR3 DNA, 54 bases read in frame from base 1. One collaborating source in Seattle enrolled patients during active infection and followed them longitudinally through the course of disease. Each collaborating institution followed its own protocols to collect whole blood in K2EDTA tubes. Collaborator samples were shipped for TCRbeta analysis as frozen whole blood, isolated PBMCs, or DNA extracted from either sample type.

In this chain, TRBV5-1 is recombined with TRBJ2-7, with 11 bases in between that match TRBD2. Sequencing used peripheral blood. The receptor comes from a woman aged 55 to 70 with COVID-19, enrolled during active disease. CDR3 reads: CASSPRTSGRQSLGEQYF. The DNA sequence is TGCGCCAGCAGCCCTAGGACTAGCGGGCGACAATCCCTTGGCGAGCAGTACTTC.